Given below is one TCR beta chain in context. In its sample, this clone was seen a few times. Its antigen is still unknown. Qualities for individual bases were not recorded, and no much larger clone is one base off. The CDR3 runs 12 amino acids, cysteine and phenylalanine included. The entry retains the CDR3 DNA only, 36 bases that are in frame from base 1. Relative to germline, V is 6 bases shorter and J is 9 bases shorter, with 12 bases between their ends. CDR1 and CDR2 are drawn from the germline V gene: MDHEN, SYDVKM. To prepare the library, the immunoSEQ multiplex PCR assay was applied. A mixture of 60 forward primers for TCR Vbeta segments and 13 reverse primers for TCR Jbeta segments was used in the multiplex PCR. Amplification of the CDR3 region of rearranged TCR beta genes was performed with a multiplex PCR assay on genomic DNA. The Illumina HiSeq System was used to sequence the amplified TCR beta libraries as 87-base-pair reads. Concerning the study's data processing: Across the roughly 600 repertoires, a later analysis counted around 80 million unique TCR beta chains, roughly 11 million of which were shared by at least two donors. A nearest-neighbor algorithm error-corrected the raw reads and collapsed the reads into unique sequences, merging closely related sequences to remove PCR and sequencing errors. To assign V, D and J gene segments, CDR3 sequences were aligned to IMGT reference sequences. For a sequence to be retained, a match of at least six nucleotides was required to both a V gene segment and a J gene segment. A rearrangement counted as productive if the CDR3 had no stop codons and remained in frame with V and J, and every other rearrangement counted as non-productive. CDR3 was defined according to IMGT convention as the region running from the second conserved V-encoded cysteine to the conserved J-encoded phenylalanine. Sequences without an unambiguous match to a single V gene segment were excluded from the earlier analysis of almost 600 of the donors. An earlier analysis of roughly 590 of the donors called V segments functional above 56.7% productive rearrangements and segregating when the between-donor standard deviation exceeded 5%. A statistical classification framework was developed to diagnose cytomegalovirus status using the catalog of TCR beta chain sequences. A later analysis assigned V and J genes by comparing TCR nucleotide sequences with IMGT/GENE-DB human TR gene sequences. The TCRdist pipeline was used in a later analysis to assign CDR3 sequences and most-parsimonious VDJ recombination scenarios. A later analysis defined each TCR beta chain by its CDR3 amino acid sequence plus V-gene family, and excluded reads lacking a unique V-gene family. As a way to deal with suspected cross-contamination and a sequencing artifact, a later analysis dropped under 600 nucleotide sequences that were highly shared and had low generation probability. A later analysis calculated a clonal expansion index for each public chain from normalized within-repertoire ranks of inferred template counts. In a later analysis, generation probabilities were computed with a VDJ recombination model fitted to out-of-frame rearrangements, and the resulting probabilities were checked against IGoR. Hypergeometric tests were used in a later analysis to score TCR-TCR, TCR-HLA and TCR-CMV co-occurrence, with a repertoire-size bias correction applied to the TCR pairs. To estimate false discovery rates, a later analysis permuted the HLA or CMV assignments 20 times. In a later analysis, co-occurring TCRs were grouped using DBSCAN, with TCRdist sequence similarity added in when clustering inside HLA-allele-positive subsets. For co-occurrence clustering, repertoires with fewer than 30,000 or more than 120,000 public chains were excluded, along with a handful of repertoires with anomalous nucleotide sharing. TCRdb provides this immuneACCESS table in a form limited to in-frame rearrangements. Some clones are lacking; in checked studies, under half of them reflect an unresolved V gene, and why the rest are absent is not known. V and J calls and clone size are given by that table; D and trimming were obtained from the DNA. This sample comprises roughly 100,000 clones, roughly two thirds of them detected only once. Together, the top ten hold about 14% of the sample.

This sample was included in a study of cytomegalovirus exposure and HLA in healthy donors (dated 2017 in TCRdb). In the study overall: In an earlier analysis of 587 of the donors, 276 Gb of sequence data and some 120 million unique TCR beta sequences from approximately 180 million T cells were reported. Besides the first cohort of around 670 subjects, a separate validation cohort made up of 120 different subjects was used. Four to six DR-DQ haplotypes were handled as single units for association and clustering, since linkage in the cohort was strong. Typing coverage differed by locus: A, B, C, DRB1 and DQB1 were typed in roughly 620-630 donors, DQA1 in 522, DPA1 in roughly 590, and DPB1 in approximately 450. The study profiled the T cell repertoires of hundreds of subjects by immunosequencing and related them to cytomegalovirus serostatus. Rather than using new phenotypic data, the later analysis identified candidate immune exposures from TCR beta sequences and from how often those sequences occurred across donors. A later analysis re-analyzed previously published TCR beta repertoires from approximately 700 donors and added high-resolution HLA genotyping to study TCR occurrence patterns. In an earlier analysis of more than 550 of the donors, high-throughput TCR beta sequencing was used to judge whether each TCR beta V gene segment behaved as functional or pseudogenic. The study aimed to test whether cataloging public T cell receptors could reveal signatures of past pathogen exposure. All discovery cohort repertoires had been generated on a single sequencing platform. Genome-wide SNP genotypes for about 65% of the 666 donors were used in a later genetic analysis, which treated that subset as a discovery cohort. Of the roughly 400 genotyped donors, 65% to 90% fell in the genetic ancestry cluster associated with self-reported Caucasian donors. High-throughput TCR immunosequencing, statistical association of individual TCRs with disease status, and machine learning were combined to predict cytomegalovirus infection status. Donor age, sex, ethnicity and CMV serostatus were compiled together with the repertoire data. Across approximately 420 genotyped donors of the cohort, an average of 235,054 unique TCR beta nucleotide sequences per donor were sequenced, and 15% to 20% of those sequences were non-productive. An early release covering roughly 600 HLA-typed donors comprised roughly 300 gigabases of sequencing data and about 90 million unique TCR sequences. HLA typing included class I and class II loci at four-digit resolution.

Study-level results and caveats: When HLA alleles, especially DR and DQ, strongly co-occurred, TCR associations were difficult to assign to individual alleles. In a later analysis, TCR association rates were found to vary across HLA loci, with the most associated TCRs seen for DRB1 alleles and the fewest for HLA-C alleles. Because HLA typing was missing for some donors at each locus, association tests included only the typed subset. Because the 87-base-pair reads could not distinguish some IMGT-functional V segments, including TRBV6-2 and TRBV6-3, those segments were excluded. In vitro tests confirmed that a few of the cytomegalovirus-associated TCR beta chains recognize cytomegalovirus antigens. A later analysis reported that several top co-occurrence clusters appeared linked to parvovirus B19, influenza, CMV and Epstein-Barr virus. A later analysis found that HLA-associated TCR beta chains were more clonally expanded and had lower generation probabilities than equally common non-associated chains. While some public TCRs were present in many individuals, most TCR sequences turned up only very rarely across donors. The classifier was reported to diagnose cytomegalovirus status with high specificity and sensitivity in both the original and validation cohorts. Correlated functional status among segregating V segments might be attributable to linkage disequilibrium, but an unknown experimental factor could not be ruled out. Immune exposure information for the cohort was limited to CMV serostatus. A later genetic analysis associated a missense DCLRE1C variant with V-gene and J-gene trimming of TCR beta chains, and an independent cohort replicated the association. A later genetic analysis reported fewer N-insertions in productive TCRs among donors in an Asian-associated ancestry cluster than the roughly 700-donor mean. It was suggested by the authors that the approach could potentially be generalized to other disease states and immunological phenotypes. An earlier analysis of approximately 540 of the donors showed that most TCR beta V segments appeared in productive rearrangements either about 87% or about 30% of the time, which broadly matched IMGT annotations. A further reported finding was that TCR beta sequences accurately predicted the HLA-A and HLA-B alleles for most subjects in the first cohort. In this cohort, only TCR beta chains were sequenced, and detectable features were limited by the absence of alpha or paired-chain data. A cluster of highly shared sequence variants was judged likely to be a technical artifact of the sequencing pipeline. Specific HLA alleles were associated with some 15,000 TCR beta sequences at a false discovery rate of 0.05 in a later analysis. In a later analysis, most CMV-associated TCR beta chains were found to appear HLA-restricted, with HLA associations seemingly driven largely by CMV exposure. Roughly uniform sequencing depth across donors was assumed in presence/absence analyses, although this assumption may not hold. In the study, 150 to 200 TCR beta chains were listed as associated with cytomegalovirus. The earlier analysis of almost 600 of the donors excluded fewer than 20 rarely observed V segments, including chromosome 9 orphons, because counts were too low.

The cohort was made up of 666 healthy bone marrow donors. Cohort members were all nominally healthy when sampled, although unrecorded immune exposures were likely present. The donor tested CMV seropositive, placing the donor among the 310 or so seropositive members of the cohort. A peripheral blood sample was provided by each donor, and peripheral blood mononuclear cells were used for TCR beta sequencing. Genomic DNA was extracted from the blood cell samples with the Qiagen DNeasy Blood Extraction Kit. This sequence uses TRBV28 and TRBJ1-5; confidence is insufficient to name the D gene. The sequence was obtained from a woman aged 45-65 years in good health and CMV-seropositive. The sequenced sample consisted of PBMCs. In nucleotide form, the sequence is TGTGCCAGCAGAGAGCGGCGGCGGCCCCAGCATTTT. Translated, this gives CASRERRRPQHF.